The rows below give T cell receptor beta chains drawn from one sample of a study of shared clonotypes between healthy human individuals. TCRdb keeps only in-frame clones here, not all; method: immunoSEQ multiplex PCR. Among some 1,900,000 clones listed, about 95% were seen once. The material sequenced was naive CD8+ T cells sorted from blood. The receptors here all came from a man aged 18-30 years in good health. Both conserved end residues are part of each CDR3. The order of the fields is clone size, V gene, J gene, CDR3 length, D gene, CDR3 protein, CDR3 DNA. The D gene is left open where the match is weak. A row's size may be missing; if present it is once, few, many or a size class.

clone_size: .
v_call: TRBV19
j_call: TRBJ1-6
cdr3_length: 15
d_call: .
cdr3_aa: CASSINPPGNSPLHF
cdr3_nt: TGTGCCAGTAGTATCAACCCTCCAGGGAATTCACCCCTCCACTTT

clone_size: .
v_call: TRBV19
j_call: TRBJ1-1
cdr3_length: 14
d_call: .
cdr3_aa: CASTGRGANTEAFF
cdr3_nt: TGTGCCAGTACCGGGCGGGGAGCGAACACTGAAGCTTTCTTT

clone_size: .
v_call: TRBV19
j_call: TRBJ2-7
cdr3_length: 13
d_call: .
cdr3_aa: CASSTHGGDEQYF
cdr3_nt: TGTGCCAGTAGTACCCACGGCGGGGACGAGCAGTACTTC

clone_size: .
v_call: TRBV9
j_call: TRBJ2-7
cdr3_length: 14
d_call: .
cdr3_aa: CASSGPRESGEQYF
cdr3_nt: TGTGCCAGCAGCGGACCCCGTGAGTCGGGCGAGCAGTACTTC

clone_size: .
v_call: TRBV7-9
j_call: TRBJ1-1
cdr3_length: 16
d_call: .
cdr3_aa: CASSPNSTLFGTEAFF
cdr3_nt: TGTGCCAGCAGCCCTAACAGTACCCTATTCGGCACTGAAGCTTTCTTT

clone_size: .
v_call: TRBV9
j_call: TRBJ2-7
cdr3_length: 16
d_call: TRBD2
cdr3_aa: CASSVEGLAGYYEQYF
cdr3_nt: TGTGCCAGCAGCGTAGAAGGACTAGCGGGGTACTACGAGCAGTACTTC

clone_size: .
v_call: TRBV27
j_call: TRBJ2-7
cdr3_length: 15
d_call: TRBD2
cdr3_aa: CASSPPSARGYEQYF
cdr3_nt: TGTGCCAGCAGTCCCCCCTCAGCGCGGGGGTACGAGCAGTACTTC

clone_size: .
v_call: TRBV7-9
j_call: TRBJ2-7
cdr3_length: 15
d_call: .
cdr3_aa: CASSYDRDESYEQYF
cdr3_nt: TGTGCCAGCAGCTATGACCGGGACGAATCCTACGAGCAGTACTTC

clone_size: .
v_call: TRBV5-1
j_call: TRBJ2-7
cdr3_length: 17
d_call: .
cdr3_aa: CASSLGRGAGKGYEQYF
cdr3_nt: TGCGCCAGCAGCTTGGGTCGGGGGGCCGGGAAGGGCTACGAGCAGTACTTC

clone_size: .
v_call: TRBV5-1
j_call: TRBJ1-2
cdr3_length: 15
d_call: .
cdr3_aa: CASSLAQGMGYGYTF
cdr3_nt: TGCGCCAGCAGCTTGGCACAGGGAATGGGCTATGGCTACACCTTC

clone_size: .
v_call: TRBV7-9
j_call: TRBJ2-4
cdr3_length: 17
d_call: .
cdr3_aa: CASSLATGGRWGNIQYF
cdr3_nt: TGTGCCAGCAGCTTAGCCACCGGGGGCAGGTGGGGAAACATTCAGTACTTC

clone_size: once
v_call: TRBV9
j_call: TRBJ2-3
cdr3_length: 16
d_call: .
cdr3_aa: CASSVNGGESTDTQYF
cdr3_nt: TGTGCCAGCAGCGTGAACGGGGGAGAGTCGACAGATACGCAGTATTTT

clone_size: .
v_call: TRBV2
j_call: TRBJ2-3
cdr3_length: 15
d_call: .
cdr3_aa: CASSEWRSSTDTQYF
cdr3_nt: TGTGCCAGCAGTGAATGGCGGTCTAGCACAGATACGCAGTATTTT

clone_size: .
v_call: TRBV7-7
j_call: TRBJ2-1
cdr3_length: 17
d_call: TRBD1
cdr3_aa: CASSPATGVLSSNEQFF
cdr3_nt: TGTGCTAGCAGTCCCGCGACAGGGGTCCTATCGTCCAATGAGCAGTTCTTC

clone_size: .
v_call: TRBV4-1
j_call: TRBJ2-3
cdr3_length: 15
d_call: .
cdr3_aa: CASSQVGAGWDTQYF
cdr3_nt: TGCGCCAGCAGCCAAGTGGGGGCCGGGTGGGATACGCAGTATTTT

clone_size: .
v_call: TRBV29-1
j_call: TRBJ2-7
cdr3_length: 13
d_call: TRBD1
cdr3_aa: CSAVTGEVYEQYF
cdr3_nt: TGCAGCGCCGTGACAGGGGAGGTCTACGAGCAGTACTTC

clone_size: .
v_call: TRBV27
j_call: TRBJ1-1
cdr3_length: 14
d_call: .
cdr3_aa: CASSLRDHSTEAFF
cdr3_nt: TGTGCCAGCAGTCTCAGGGATCATAGTACTGAAGCTTTCTTT

clone_size: .
v_call: TRBV5-6
j_call: TRBJ2-1
cdr3_length: 13
d_call: .
cdr3_aa: CASSLGSGAEQFF
cdr3_nt: TGTGCCAGCAGCTTGGGAAGCGGAGCTGAGCAGTTCTTC

clone_size: .
v_call: TRBV2
j_call: TRBJ2-1
cdr3_length: 12
d_call: .
cdr3_aa: CASSEAGNEQFF
cdr3_nt: TGTGCCAGCAGTGAAGCAGGAAATGAGCAGTTCTTC

clone_size: .
v_call: TRBV27
j_call: TRBJ2-1
cdr3_length: 13
d_call: .
cdr3_aa: CASSLGGYNEQFF
cdr3_nt: TGTGCCAGCAGTTTAGGCGGGTACAATGAGCAGTTCTTC

clone_size: .
v_call: TRBV27
j_call: TRBJ2-7
cdr3_length: 14
d_call: TRBD1
cdr3_aa: CASSLGTGAVEQYF
cdr3_nt: TGTGCCAGCAGTTTAGGGACAGGGGCGGTTGAGCAGTACTTC

clone_size: .
v_call: TRBV7-2
j_call: TRBJ2-1
cdr3_length: 15
d_call: TRBD1
cdr3_aa: CASSLRQGTYNEQFF
cdr3_nt: TGTGCCAGCAGCTTAAGACAGGGTACCTACAATGAGCAGTTCTTC

clone_size: .
v_call: TRBV19
j_call: TRBJ1-1
cdr3_length: 13
d_call: .
cdr3_aa: CASSIAENTEAFF
cdr3_nt: TGTGCCAGTAGTATCGCAGAGAACACTGAAGCTTTCTTT

clone_size: .
v_call: TRBV7-8
j_call: TRBJ2-5
cdr3_length: 15
d_call: TRBD2
cdr3_aa: CASSWGSSGQETQYF
cdr3_nt: TGTGCCAGCAGCTGGGGTTCTAGCGGCCAAGAGACCCAGTACTTC

clone_size: .
v_call: TRBV2
j_call: TRBJ2-2
cdr3_length: 16
d_call: .
cdr3_aa: CASSDPGHANTGELFF
cdr3_nt: TGTGCCAGCAGTGATCCGGGGCACGCGAACACCGGGGAGCTGTTTTTT

clone_size: .
v_call: TRBV28
j_call: TRBJ1-1
cdr3_length: 14
d_call: .
cdr3_aa: CASKRTGLNTEAFF
cdr3_nt: TGTGCCAGTAAGCGAACAGGCCTGAACACTGAAGCTTTCTTT

clone_size: .
v_call: TRBV27
j_call: TRBJ2-7
cdr3_length: 16
d_call: TRBD2
cdr3_aa: CASSPSSGTISYEQYF
cdr3_nt: TGTGCCAGCAGTCCGAGTTCCGGGACTATCTCCTACGAGCAGTACTTC

clone_size: .
v_call: TRBV9
j_call: TRBJ2-7
cdr3_length: 14
d_call: .
cdr3_aa: CASSVGGAAYEQYF
cdr3_nt: TGTGCCAGCAGCGTAGGGGGGGCTGCCTACGAGCAGTACTTC

clone_size: .
v_call: TRBV7-8
j_call: TRBJ2-5
cdr3_length: 13
d_call: TRBD1
cdr3_aa: CATGTGREETQYF
cdr3_nt: TGTGCCACCGGGACAGGCCGAGAAGAGACCCAGTACTTC

clone_size: .
v_call: TRBV29-1
j_call: TRBJ2-1
cdr3_length: 11
d_call: .
cdr3_aa: CSAVLGNEQFF
cdr3_nt: TGCAGCGCGGTCTTAGGCAATGAGCAGTTCTTC

clone_size: .
v_call: TRBV27
j_call: TRBJ1-1
cdr3_length: 12
d_call: .
cdr3_aa: CASSTGSTEAFF
cdr3_nt: TGTGCCAGCAGTACAGGGAGCACTGAAGCTTTCTTT

clone_size: .
v_call: TRBV7-8
j_call: TRBJ2-3
cdr3_length: 16
d_call: .
cdr3_aa: CASSEQALGGTDTQYF
cdr3_nt: TGTGCCAGCAGCGAACAGGCCCTCGGGGGCACAGATACGCAGTATTTT

clone_size: .
v_call: TRBV2
j_call: TRBJ1-4
cdr3_length: 15
d_call: TRBD1
cdr3_aa: CASSVMGGTGEKLFF
cdr3_nt: TGTGCCAGCAGCGTAATGGGGGGGACAGGTGAAAAACTGTTTTTT

clone_size: .
v_call: TRBV6-6
j_call: TRBJ1-6
cdr3_length: 14
d_call: TRBD1
cdr3_aa: CASSNRGWDSPLHF
cdr3_nt: TGTGCCAGCAGTAACAGGGGCTGGGATTCACCCCTCCACTTT

clone_size: .
v_call: TRBV9
j_call: TRBJ2-3
cdr3_length: 15
d_call: .
cdr3_aa: CASSVSGLNTDTQYF
cdr3_nt: TGTGCCAGCAGCGTTTCGGGACTCAACACAGATACGCAGTATTTT

clone_size: .
v_call: TRBV4-1
j_call: TRBJ1-5
cdr3_length: 21
d_call: .
cdr3_aa: CASSQDLPGTFSPDSNQPQHF
cdr3_nt: TGCGCCAGCAGCCAAGACCTTCCCGGGACATTCTCTCCCGATAGCAATCAGCCCCAGCATTTT

clone_size: .
v_call: TRBV9
j_call: TRBJ2-1
cdr3_length: 14
d_call: TRBD2
cdr3_aa: CASKSGSSYNEQFF
cdr3_nt: TGTGCCAGTAAGAGCGGGAGCTCCTACAATGAGCAGTTCTTC

clone_size: .
v_call: TRBV5-6
j_call: TRBJ1-4
cdr3_length: 14
d_call: .
cdr3_aa: CASSLGGFNEKLFF
cdr3_nt: TGTGCCAGCAGCTTAGGAGGGTTTAATGAAAAACTGTTTTTT

clone_size: .
v_call: TRBV27
j_call: TRBJ2-2
cdr3_length: 15
d_call: TRBD2
cdr3_aa: CASSWLAEGTGELFF
cdr3_nt: TGTGCCAGCAGTTGGCTAGCGGAGGGCACCGGGGAGCTGTTTTTT

clone_size: .
v_call: TRBV9
j_call: TRBJ1-2
cdr3_length: 15
d_call: TRBD1
cdr3_aa: CASSSTGTGNYGYTF
cdr3_nt: TGTGCCAGCAGCTCAACCGGGACAGGGAACTATGGCTACACCTTC

clone_size: .
v_call: TRBV13
j_call: TRBJ1-1
cdr3_length: 15
d_call: .
cdr3_aa: CASSLQGQGFPEAFF
cdr3_nt: TGTGCCAGCAGCCTACAGGGTCAGGGATTCCCTGAAGCTTTCTTT

clone_size: .
v_call: TRBV20-1
j_call: TRBJ2-7
cdr3_length: 11
d_call: .
cdr3_aa: CSARWGYEQYF
cdr3_nt: TGCAGTGCTAGGTGGGGCTACGAGCAGTACTTC

clone_size: .
v_call: TRBV11-2
j_call: TRBJ2-3
cdr3_length: 12
d_call: TRBD2
cdr3_aa: CASTSGKDTQYF
cdr3_nt: TGTGCCTCTACGAGCGGGAAGGATACGCAGTATTTT

clone_size: .
v_call: TRBV5-6
j_call: TRBJ1-2
cdr3_length: 12
d_call: .
cdr3_aa: CASSFSDYGYTF
cdr3_nt: TGTGCCAGCAGCTTTTCAGACTATGGCTACACCTTC

clone_size: .
v_call: TRBV7-8
j_call: TRBJ1-1
cdr3_length: 17
d_call: .
cdr3_aa: CASSLSGTTGRNTEAFF
cdr3_nt: TGTGCCAGCAGCTTATCGGGGACAACAGGGAGGAACACTGAAGCTTTCTTT

clone_size: .
v_call: TRBV5-1
j_call: TRBJ2-1
cdr3_length: 13
d_call: .
cdr3_aa: CASSLVLYNEQFF
cdr3_nt: TGCGCCAGCAGCTTGGTGCTGTACAATGAGCAGTTCTTC

clone_size: once
v_call: TRBV28
j_call: TRBJ1-2
cdr3_length: 13
d_call: .
cdr3_aa: CASSLSLNYGYTF
cdr3_nt: TGTGCCAGCAGTTTGTCATTGAACTATGGCTACACCTTC

clone_size: .
v_call: TRBV4-1
j_call: TRBJ1-6
cdr3_length: 17
d_call: .
cdr3_aa: CASSERDLSSYNSPLHF
cdr3_nt: TGCGCCAGCAGCGAACGGGACTTAAGCTCCTATAATTCACCCCTCCACTTT